Listed below are T cell receptor beta chains from one sample, sequenced in a study of control samples from healthy donors and cancer patients. Sequencing was performed with immunoSEQ multiplex PCR; in TCRdb, only in-frame clones are kept and a portion is missing. The repertoire consists of roughly 130,000 clones, with just under 95% occurring once and the leading ten covering 12% to 15%. The material sequenced was PBMCs. These receptors all come from a man in his sixties with colorectal cancer. The conserved cysteine and the conserved F or W are not part of the CDR3 here. Each record gives: V gene, clone size, CDR3 protein. A row's size may be missing; if present it is once, few, many or a size class.

TRBV28	-	ASSSRLAGGLDEQF
TRBV6-5	-	ASYSIGSTNEKLF
TRBV12-3/TRBV12-4	-	ASSLLSDTQY
TRBV29-1	once	SVEVSGVKYTGELF
TRBV11-3	-	ASRPRDRSYSGNQPQH
TRBV24-1	-	ATIRALYEQY
TRBV6-5	-	ASSYSGTGVEKLF
TRBV5-1	-	ASSLRTPHYNY
TRBV5-1	once	ASSLGIGEYTEAF
TRBV27	-	ASSFTGTGGAGLF
TRBV7-9	-	ASSLPGPYEQY
TRBV11-3	-	ASSLGEQGEAF
TRBV21-1	-	ASSKCPSTPKQY
TRBV5-1	once	ASSLTGGSEQY
TRBV11-2	-	ASSLRSGQVTLSNQPQH
TRBV11-3	-	ASSLGPRETQY
TRBV18	-	ASSPGRGAYEQY
TRBV5-1	-	ASRSTGGAERAGELF
TRBV6-1	-	ASSDFWGETQY
TRBV28	-	ASSLMTGPVYGYT
TRBV5-6	few	ASSLNYGYT
TRBV12-3/TRBV12-4	-	ASSFSGGYT
TRBV5-1	-	ASSRGAGTDTQY
TRBV4-1	-	ASSQEGTGAQPQH
TRBV15	-	ATGTGRRGDTQY
TRBV30	-	AWSVQGDTEAF
TRBV24-1	-	ATSQSGPRLSGELF
TRBV21-1	-	ASSRTDTSNQPQH
TRBV2	-	ATRQGTGNYEQY
TRBV11-2	many	ASSFDPQGISGNTIY
TRBV6-2/TRBV6-3	-	ASSYQYTQY
TRBV20-1	-	SAWVYGYT
TRBV10-3	once	ASSQGTPYGYT
TRBV10-3	-	ASQRGNTEAF
TRBV7-8	-	ASSLVGLRTAPRSPGQPQH
TRBV10-3	-	AISETQTPGELF
TRBV27	-	ASGRGLGTTEAF
TRBV5-1	-	ASSLEGWGRNEKLF
TRBV6-6	-	ASSYTGDVTYGYT
TRBV7-2	-	ASSLASGETSYT
TRBV4-1	-	ASSQVRTGANTEAF
TRBV28	-	ASSSAGTPIYGYT
TRBV7-9	-	ASSLEPGEKLF
TRBV7-2	-	ASSKNGYRVTEAF
TRBV2	-	ASSQGLDKNIQY
TRBV5-1	-	ASSLSGTGGTEAF
TRBV6-5	-	ASTTGGSADEQY
TRBV7-8	-	ASSVGPISYNEQF
TRBV6-5	-	ASMPDGPTDTQY
TRBV30	few	AWAQSTDTQY
TRBV9	-	ASSVVTGQNTEAF
TRBV3-1/TRBV3-2	once	ASSQRWENTEAF
TRBV6-5	once	ASSLAEGYGYT
TRBV5-6	-	ASSSARDMF
TRBV5-1	-	ASSLWQNTEAF
TRBV5-4	-	ASSWGTTEQF
TRBV9	-	ASSARTDGLADSNEQF